Given below is one T cell receptor (beta chain) in context. For recovered donors of Cohort 3, there were two negative PCRs, clearance, or symptom resolution. This entry comes from a study of blood T cell repertoires in COVID-19. Study background: Samples came from the United States, Italy and Spain, spanning acute and convalescent COVID-19.

In the source study's methods: Reference gene primer amplification gave estimated nucleated cell counts. Profiling relied on immunoSEQ multiplex PCR, and the TCRdb table lists in-frame clones only, not all of them. V and J calls and clone size are given by that table; D and trimming were obtained from the DNA. Of 150,000 to 200,000 clones detected, 75% to 90% appear once; the ten largest clones hold 2% to 2.5%. The source of this sequence is a woman aged 25 to 39 who had recovered from COVID-19. The sequenced sample consisted of PBMCs or T cells enriched from blood (not recorded which).

The CDR3 loop is CASSQGADTQYF. CDR3 bases: TGTGCCAGTAGCCAGGGGGCAGATACGCAGTATTTT. The chain employs TRBV19 and TRBJ2-3; 7 bases are a match to TRBD1. Germline lookup yields CDR1 LNHDA and CDR2 SQIVND (reference sequence). V trimming: 6 bases; J trimming: 4 bases; junction bases outside the gene matches: 1. The CDR3 totals 12 residues.